This T cell receptor beta chain is drawn from a study of T cell responses to AZD1222 COVID-19 vaccine. The study, taken as a whole, reports: Spike-wide vaccine-associated CD4 TCRs dominated at 160-218 and 743-854. Spike-specific TCR repertoires showed rising breadth and depth after two AZD1222 doses. Among spike-specific TCRs, nearly half reportedly target unmutated variant regions. Donor demographics were predominantly white British with a female majority; clonal diversity may be underestimated.

This table comes from immunoSEQ multiplex PCR, and its TCRdb copy is limited to in-frame clones, with some not included. This table holds around 170,000 clones, around 90% found once. CDR1 is SGHDN, CDR2 FVKESK, per germline. The CDR3 has 19 residues. V shed 1 base and J 7 bases; nucleotides not matched to a gene: 17. Only one count was recorded for this clone. Its antigen remains unknown. The TCR comes from an adult in good health. The gene calls are TRBV14 and TRBJ1-4; TRBD1 aligns across 8 bases. The sample in question was peripheral blood, obtained on day 0 of AZD1222 vaccination. The CDR3 nucleotides read TGTGCCAGCAGCCAAGGGGCAGGGGGCCCCTTCGCTGGTCTTGAAAAACTGTTTTTT. Translation: CASSQGAGGPFAGLEKLFF.